These 5 T cell receptor beta chains were all obtained from the same sample, sequenced in a study of T cells in Graves' hyperthyroidism and ophthalmopathy. Researchers amplified the TCR beta CDR3 regions from RNA transcripts. A first-round RT-PCR of the TCR CDR3 used the HTBI primer set. MiXCR, run by TCRdb on the multiplex PCR reads, gives a single entry per CDR3 protein. Seen here are about 600,000 distinct CDR3 sequences, roughly 15% observed once, and the top ten hold around 12%. The specimen sequenced was blood. Source of these receptors: a woman in her forties or fifties with Graves' ophthalmopathy.

At least ten counts were recorded for this clonotype. The chain links TRBV28 to TRBJ2-3, with 8 bases lining up with TRBD2. The CDR3 has 14 amino acids. Per the germline V gene, CDR1 is MDHEN and CDR2 is SYDVKM. With V trimmed by 6 bases and J by 2 bases, 4 bases remained unmatched. The CDR3 sequence is CASSQGLVTDTQYF. DNA of the CDR3: TGTGCCAGCAGCCAGGGACTAGTCACAGATACGCAGTATTTT.

On this clonotype itself: Germline is not matched at one junction end, which may reflect a read error. The V and J genes are TRBV6-1 and TRBJ1-1; 9 nucleotides agree with TRBD1. The CDR3 is 14 residues long. Germline V gene lookup returns CDR1 MNHNS and CDR2 SASEGT. The chain's CDR3 is CASTGGQGVTEVFF. CDR3 sequence (DNA): TGTGCCAGCACCGGGGGACAGGGTGTCACTGAAGTTTTCTTT.

The chain couples TRBV10-2 to TRBJ2-3; D not resolved. Trimming removed 3 bases from V and 3 bases from J, with 13 bases in between. This CDR3 has 15 amino acids. Per germline, CDR1 WSHSY and CDR2 SAAADI. The CDR3 protein is CASSEPWVRTDTQYF. CDR3 bases: TGCGCCAGCAGTGAACCCTGGGTCCGAACAGATACGCAGTATTTT.

This clonotype was found a few times. At one end, the junction sequence differs from germline, possibly due to a read error. The chain combines TRBV28 with TRBJ1-4; the D is unclear. Germline loops: CDR1 MDHEN, CDR2 SYDVKM. The CDR3 has 16 residues. The CDR3 here is CASSLNPNRLGEKLLF. CDR3 nucleotide sequence: TGTGCCAGCAGTCTAAACCCAAATCGACTCGGGGAAAAACTGCTTTTT. The full variable domain, rest sourced from reference TRBV28 and TRBJ1-4, is DVKVTQSSRYLVKRTGEKVFLECVQDMDHENMFWYRQDPGLGLRLIYFSYDVKMKEKGDIPEGYSVSREKKERFSLILESASTNQTSMYLCASSLNPNRLGEKLLFGSGTQLSVL.

The table lists this clonotype with many counts. The chain carries TRBV11-1 and TRBJ2-1, with 9 nucleotides matching TRBD2. V dropped 2 bases and J dropped 4; count of bases not matched to a gene: 6. The CDR3 is made up of 16 amino acids. Germline-derived CDR1 and CDR2 are SGHAT and FQDESV (reference sequence). The CDR3 DNA follows: TGTGCCAGCAGCTTAATCGGGACTAGCAGGTACAATGAGCAGTTCTTC. It is translated as CASSLIGTSRYNEQFF. Variable domain in full (rest from reference TRBV11-1 and TRBJ2-1): EAEVAQSPRYKITEKSQAVAFWCDPISGHATLYWYRQILGQGPELLVQFQDESVVDDSQLPKDRFSAERLKGVDSTLKIQPAELGDSAMYLCASSLIGTSRYNEQFFGPGTRLTVL.